The 31 T cell receptor beta chains reported below all come from one sample, sequenced in a study of somatic mutations in cytotoxic T cells in rheumatoid arthritis (dated by TCRdb to 2016 to 2017). The protocol used for the library was the immunoSEQ multiplex PCR assay. Held by TCRdb, this immuneACCESS table contains in-frame sequences only and omits some clones. Under half of the omission traces to an unresolved V gene where checked; the cause of the rest is unknown. The table for this sample lists more than 15,000 clones; around 63% of them were counted only once. Of the sample, more than 15% is held by the ten largest clones. The sequenced sample consisted of CD8+ T cells sorted from blood. The receptor source for this set is an adult with rheumatoid arthritis.

The rearrangement joins TRBV9 to TRBJ2-3; perhaps TRBD1 as D (5 bases). Germline V CDR1 and CDR2: SGDLS, YYNGEE. The CDR3 has 15 residues. Trimming took 0 bases from V and 6 from J, leaving 14 bases between them. The CDR3 here is CASSVAPGSGDTQYF. The CDR3 DNA is TGTGCCAGCAGCGTAGCACCGGGCTCAGGGGATACGCAGTATTTT.

In this sample, this clone turned up once. The CDR3 DNA reads as TGTGCCAGCAGACGTGACAGGGGGCTTTTCAATGAGCAGTTCTTC. It codes for CASRRDRGLFNEQFF. This chain uses TRBV2 with TRBJ2-1, with 10 bases aligning to TRBD1. The V gene's germline CDR1 is SNHLY and CDR2 FYNNEI. V lost 6 bases, J lost 6 bases, and 8 bases stayed unmatched. The CDR3 is made up of 15 amino acids.

This chain uses TRBV7-6 with TRBJ2-2, with unresolved D. In germline, CDR1 is SGHVS, CDR2 FNYEAQ. The V gene lost 2 bases and the J gene lost 7 bases, with 8 bases spanning the gap. The CDR3 runs 13 residues. CDR3 residues: CASSLFPDGELFF. CDR3 sequence (DNA): TGTGCCAGCAGCTTATTCCCCGACGGGGAGCTGTTTTTT.

The chain uses TRBV10-3 and TRBJ2-2; maybe TRBD1 (5 bases). The V end lost 6 bases, the J end lost 1 base, and 9 bases lay between the germline ends. This CDR3 contains 14 residues. CDR1 and CDR2 from the germline V gene are ENHRY and SYGVKD. The CDR3 protein is CAIRVTGNTGELFF. As DNA, the CDR3 is TGTGCCATCAGGGTTACAGGGAACACCGGGGAGCTGTTTTTT.

V and J are TRBV5-1 and TRBJ1-6; tentatively, D is TRBD1 (5 bases). The CDR3 loop spans 12 amino acids. Germline loops: CDR1 SGHRS, CDR2 YFSETQ. The CDR3, as DNA: TGCTGGCCACAGGCTCCTAATTCACCCCTCCACTTT. This translates into CWPQAPNSPLHF.

This clone was seen only a few times. The V call is TRBV15, the J call TRBJ2-3; 11 bases fit TRBD2. This CDR3 comprises 17 residues. The V segment lost 2 bases and the J segment 1 base; nucleotides outside the gene matches: 5. Germline V CDR1 and CDR2: LNHNV, YYDKDF (reference sequence). Written as DNA, the CDR3 is TGTGCCACCAGCAGATATCTAGCGGGGGGAGGCACAGATACGCAGTATTTT. Its translation is CATSRYLAGGGTDTQYF. Looking up the rest from reference TRBV15 and TRBJ2-3 gives the full variable domain: DAMVIQNPRYQVTQFGKPVTLSCSQTLNHNVMYWYQQKSSQAPKLLFHYYDKDFNNEADTPDNFQSRRPNTSFCFLDIRSPGLGDTAMYLCATSRYLAGGGTDTQYFGPGTRLTVL.

The rearrangement links TRBV6-5 to TRBJ2-7, with D possibly TRBD1 on 6 matching bases. Germline V lookup: CDR1 MNHEY, CDR2 SVGAGI. The CDR3 length is 14 residues. Trimming removed 4 bases at V and 2 bases at J, with 12 bases between. The chain's CDR3 is CASSWGQGTYEQYF. CDR3 bases: TGTGCCAGCAGTTGGGGCCAGGGGACCTACGAGCAGTACTTC.

The chain recombines TRBV28 with TRBJ2-5; TRBD1 matches at 9 bases. Germline lookup yields CDR1 MDHEN and CDR2 SYDVKM. This CDR3 region has 15 residues. V shed 3 bases and J 2 bases; nucleotides not matched to a gene: 4. The DNA for the CDR3 is TGTGCCAGCAGTTTCGGGACAGGGACGCAAGAGACCCAGTACTTC. Translated: CASSFGTGTQETQYF.

The chain carries TRBV10-3 and TRBJ2-1; no clear D gene. Germline V lookup: CDR1 ENHRY, CDR2 SYGVKD. Trimming took 8 bases from V and 7 from J, leaving 9 bases between them. The CDR3 spans 11 residues. The DNA of the CDR3 is TGTGCCATCGGGGATGGAAATGAGCAGTTCTTC. Its translation is CAIGDGNEQFF.

The V and J genes are TRBV9 and TRBJ1-1; no clear D. CDR3 size: 15 residues. CDR1 and CDR2 (germline): SGDLS, YYNGEE. The V end was cut by 0 bases, the J end by 4 bases, with 13 bases between. CDR3 residues: CASSVGPGMGTEAFF. The CDR3 DNA reads as TGTGCCAGCAGCGTAGGTCCGGGGATGGGCACTGAAGCTTTCTTT. The variable domain in full, completed from reference TRBV9 and TRBJ1-1, reads DSGVTQTPKHLITATGQRVTLRCSPRSGDLSVYWYQQSLDQGLQFLIQYYNGEERAKGNILERFSAQQFPDLHSELNLSSLELGDSALYFCASSVGPGMGTEAFFGQGTRLTVV.

The rearrangement uses TRBV19 and TRBJ2-2; the D gene is possibly TRBD1 (6 bases). The V gene's germline CDR1 is LNHDA and CDR2 SQIVND (reference sequence). V was trimmed by 7 bases and J by 4 bases, leaving 16 bases between them. This CDR3 comprises 15 residues. DNA for the CDR3: TGTGCCAGTAACAAAAACCGGGACACCACCGGGGAGCTGTTTTTT. Translated: CASNKNRDTTGELFF.

The V and J genes are TRBV7-9 and TRBJ2-2, with 10 bases matching TRBD1. V was clipped by 5 bases and J by 5 bases; unmatched bases: 8. The CDR3 has 16 residues. CDR1 SEHNR and CDR2 FQNEAQ come from the germline V gene (reference sequence). CDR3 nucleotide sequence: TGTGCCAGCAGCCCAATTGGGACAGGGGCTACCGGGGAGCTGTTTTTT. Translated: CASSPIGTGATGELFF.

There are a few counts of this clone. The DNA for the CDR3 is TGTGCCAGCTCGACAGGGACGAACACCGGGGAGCTGTTTTTT. This codes for CASSTGTNTGELFF. The rearrangement uses TRBV16 and TRBJ2-2; 7 nucleotides line up with TRBD1. The V gene's germline CDR1 is KGHSY and CDR2 FQNENV. The V gene end was trimmed by 8 bases and the J gene end by 0 bases; junction bases not matched to a gene: 3. The CDR3 length is 14 residues.

This clone occurred once. The chain employs TRBV10-3 and TRBJ1-1, with D unresolved. CDR3 length equals 14 residues. Germline loops: CDR1 ENHRY, CDR2 SYGVKD. The V gene lost 0 bases and the J gene lost 3 bases, with 8 bases spanning the gap. CDR3 sequence: CAISESTLDTEAFF. In nucleotides, the CDR3 is TGTGCCATCAGTGAGTCGACTCTGGACACTGAAGCTTTCTTT.

The chain carries TRBV27 and TRBJ2-2; D ambiguous. V lost 1 base and J lost 3, with 6 bases in between. Germline V lookup: CDR1 MNHEY, CDR2 SMNVEV (reference sequence). This CDR3 contains 14 residues. CDR3 nucleotides: TGTGCCAGCAGTTTATTTGGTTACACCGGGGAGCTGTTTTTT. This encodes CASSLFGYTGELFF.

Only one count was recorded for this clone. The chain uses TRBV2 and TRBJ2-3, with TRBD2 as a possible D gene (5 bases). This CDR3 contains 15 residues. Trimming removed 0 bases at V and 2 bases at J, with 9 bases between. Per germline, CDR1 SNHLY and CDR2 FYNNEI. CDR3 loop: CASSEAASSTDTQYF. Written as DNA, the CDR3 is TGTGCCAGCAGTGAAGCCGCTAGCTCCACAGATACGCAGTATTTT.

This clone is medium-sized. The V and J genes are TRBV2 and TRBJ2-3, with 10 bases identical to TRBD2. With 6 bases clipped from V and 2 bases from J, the junction kept 8 bases outside the gene matches. From germline, CDR1 is SNHLY and CDR2 FYNNEI. The CDR3 length is 16 residues. CDR3 nucleotide sequence: TGTGCCAGCAGCACCGGGACTAGCGTAAACACAGATACGCAGTATTTT. Translated, it gives CASSTGTSVNTDTQYF. The entire variable domain, with the rest obtained from reference TRBV2 and TRBJ2-3, is as follows: EPEVTQTPSHQVTQMGQEVILRCVPISNHLYFYWYRQILGQKVEFLVSFYNNEISEKSEIFDDQFSVERPDGSNFTLKIRSTKLEDSAMYFCASSTGTSVNTDTQYFGPGTRLTVL.

The chain couples TRBV4-1 to TRBJ1-5; D is unclear. Germline CDR1 and CDR2: MGHRA and YSYEKL. The CDR3 contains 13 residues. The ends were cut back, 1 base at V and 5 bases at J, with 6 bases in the middle. The CDR3 DNA sequence: TGCGCCAGCAGCCAAGTGGACCATCAGCCCCAGCATTTT. Translation gives CASSQVDHQPQHF.

The chain joins TRBV6-1 to TRBJ2-3; D is unresolved. CDR1 is MNHNS and CDR2 is SASEGT in the germline V gene. The CDR3 contains 12 residues. V lost 5 bases to trimming and J lost 4 bases, with 7 bases between them. Here the CDR3 reads CASSISADTQYF. The CDR3 DNA follows: TGTGCCAGCAGTATAAGTGCAGATACGCAGTATTTT.

V is TRBV5-6 and J is TRBJ2-5; TRBD1 agrees at 7 bases. Trimming took 0 bases from V and 1 from J; bases not matched to a gene: 6. The CDR3 runs 16 residues. The germline CDR1 and CDR2 sequences are SGHDT and YYEEEE. The chain's CDR3 is CASSLAGQEFQETQYF. CDR3 coding DNA: TGTGCCAGCAGCTTGGCTGGACAGGAATTCCAAGAGACCCAGTACTTC.

The rearrangement joins TRBV13 to TRBJ2-2, with 14 bases identical to TRBD2. V was pared by 4 bases and J by 5 bases, with 0 bases of the junction left unmatched. The CDR3 totals 15 residues. Germline-derived CDR1 and CDR2 are PRHDT and FYEKMQ (reference sequence). The DNA of the CDR3 is TGTGCCAGCAGCTGGACTAGCGGGGGGACCGGGGAGCTGTTTTTT. Residues: CASSWTSGGTGELFF.

The rearrangement joins TRBV19 to TRBJ1-1; 7 bases are a match to TRBD1. V gave up 8 bases and J gave up 9 bases; unmatched junction bases: 6. The CDR3 runs to 11 residues. Germline V CDR1 and CDR2: LNHDA, SQIVND (reference sequence). The CDR3 nucleotides are TGTGCCAGTTTAAGGGGGCGCAAAGCTTTCTTT. Its protein is CASLRGRKAFF.

The sample holds a few counts of this clone. The chain uses TRBV5-1 and TRBJ2-1; no clear D gene. The CDR3 spans 14 residues. CDR1 is SGHRS, CDR2 YFSETQ, per germline. V lost 3 bases, J lost 7 bases, and 14 bases lay in between. CDR3 residues: CASSSRVGWNEQFF. CDR3 sequence (DNA): TGCGCCAGCAGCTCACGCGTTGGGTGGAATGAGCAGTTCTTC. Based on the CDR3 plus reference TRBV5-1 and TRBJ2-1, the full variable domain is KAGVTQTPRYLIKTRGQQVTLSCSPISGHRSVSWYQQTPGQGLQFLFEYFSETQRNKGNFPGRFSGRQFSNSRSEMNVSTLELGDSALYLCASSSRVGWNEQFFGPGTRLTVL.

The chain employs TRBV19 and TRBJ2-7; TRBD2 is a possible D gene (6 bases). V lost 9 bases and J lost 0, with 12 bases in between. Germline V gives CDR1 LNHDA, CDR2 SQIVND (reference sequence). The CDR3 loop spans 13 amino acids. The CDR3 nucleotides are TGTGCCAGCGGACTACGTAGCTCCTACGAGCAGTACTTC. It specifies CASGLRSSYEQYF.

The genes are TRBV5-8 and TRBJ2-7, with D hard to call. V was cut by 0 bases and J by 0 bases, with 10 bases left in between. The CDR3 extends over 15 amino acids. Germline CDR1 SGHTS, CDR2 YDEGEE. This CDR3 is CASSLGRDSSYEQYF. In nucleotides, the CDR3 is TGTGCCAGCAGCTTGGGTAGGGATAGCTCCTACGAGCAGTACTTC.

This clone has only a few counts. J is TRBJ2-2 and V is TRBV7-8, with a tentative D call TRBD2 (7 bases). The CDR3 extends over 15 amino acids. Germline V CDR1 and CDR2: SGHVS, FQNEAQ. The ends were cut back, 7 bases at V and 4 bases at J, with 16 bases in the middle. The CDR3 reads CASKHSGGGTGELFF. CDR3 coding DNA: TGTGCCAGCAAGCACTCGGGGGGCGGCACCGGGGAGCTGTTTTTT.

This clone was found a few times. The chain joins TRBV7-6 to TRBJ2-3; D remains ambiguous. Trimming shortened V by 4 bases and J by 0 bases, and 2 bases separated the two germline ends. Germline CDR1 SGHVS, CDR2 FNYEAQ. This CDR3 contains 12 residues. CDR3 protein: CASSYSTDTQYF. CDR3 DNA sequence: TGTGCCAGCAGCTATAGCACAGATACGCAGTATTTT.

V and J are TRBV5-4 and TRBJ1-6, with D possibly matching TRBD1 (5 bases). Trimming took off 0 bases at V and 8 bases at J, with 15 bases between the two ends. From germline, CDR1 is SGHNT and CDR2 YYREEE (reference sequence). There are 16 residues in the CDR3. CDR3 nucleotides: TGTGCCAGCAGCTTGGTCGCCGGGGCGTTGGATTCACCCCTCCACTTT. Translating gives CASSLVAGALDSPLHF.

This clone was seen more than once but under ten times. This rearrangement joins TRBV2 to TRBJ1-4; D not resolved. Looked up from germline, CDR1 is SNHLY and CDR2 is FYNNEI. V was cut by 7 bases and J by 7 bases, with 19 bases left in between. The CDR3 spans 15 residues. This chain's CDR3 is CASIPAGSYSEKLFF. CDR3 bases: TGTGCCAGCATCCCCGCCGGGAGCTATAGTGAAAAACTGTTTTTT. The full variable domain, rest sourced from reference TRBV2 and TRBJ1-4, is EPEVTQTPSHQVTQMGQEVILRCVPISNHLYFYWYRQILGQKVEFLVSFYNNEISEKSEIFDDQFSVERPDGSNFTLKIRSTKLEDSAMYFCASIPAGSYSEKLFFGSGTQLSVL.

The V and J genes are TRBV4-1 and TRBJ2-7, with a possible D match to TRBD2 (6 bases). Germline CDR1 is MGHRA and CDR2 is YSYEKL. The CDR3 length is 14 residues. Trimming removed 5 bases at V and 5 bases at J, with 16 bases between. CDR3 loop: CASSSGEGGNEQYF. The CDR3 DNA follows: TGCGCCAGCAGCTCGGGAGAGGGTGGGAACGAGCAGTACTTC.

This rearrangement joins TRBV6-5 to TRBJ1-1, with TRBD1 identical over 7 bases. There are 14 residues in the CDR3. V gave up 3 bases and J gave up 8 bases; unmatched junction bases: 9. In germline, CDR1 is MNHEY, CDR2 SVGAGI. The CDR3 loop reads CASSYTPGTEEAFF. The CDR3 region has the DNA TGTGCCAGCAGTTATACCCCCGGGACAGAAGAAGCTTTCTTT.